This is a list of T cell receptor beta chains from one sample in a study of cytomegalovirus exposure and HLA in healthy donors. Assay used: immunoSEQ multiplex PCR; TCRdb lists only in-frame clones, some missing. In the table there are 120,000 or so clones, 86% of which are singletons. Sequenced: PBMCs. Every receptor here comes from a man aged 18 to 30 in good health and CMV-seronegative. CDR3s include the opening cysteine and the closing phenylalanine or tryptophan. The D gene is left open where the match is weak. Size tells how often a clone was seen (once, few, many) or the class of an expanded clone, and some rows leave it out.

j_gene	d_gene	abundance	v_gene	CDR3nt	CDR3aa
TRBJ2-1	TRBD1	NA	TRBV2	TGTGCCAGCAGTGAAGGGAGACAGGGGGCTTTCGATGAGCAGTTCTTC	CASSEGRQGAFDEQFF
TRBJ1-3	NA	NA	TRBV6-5	TGTGCCAGCAGGGCGGACAGATACCCTGGAAACACCATATATTTT	CASRADRYPGNTIYF
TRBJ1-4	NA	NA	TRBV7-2	TGTGCCAGCAGCTTGGGGGGGACAACTAATGAAAAACTGTTTTTT	CASSLGGTTNEKLFF
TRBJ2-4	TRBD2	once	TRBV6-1	TGTGCCAGCAGTGAAAGGGCGGGGGGGCAAGTCGGACCACTAGCCAAAAACATTCAGTACTTC	CASSERAGGQVGPLAKNIQYF
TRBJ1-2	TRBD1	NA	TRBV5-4	TGTGCCAGCAGCCACGAGGGACAGGGCGTAGGTGGCTACACCTTC	CASSHEGQGVGGYTF
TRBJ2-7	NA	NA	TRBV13	TGTGCCAGCAGCAGTAGCTCCTACGAGCAGTACTTC	CASSSSSYEQYF
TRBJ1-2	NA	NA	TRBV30	TGTGCCTGGAACCAGGGGAGTATAATTGGCTACACCTTC	CAWNQGSIIGYTF
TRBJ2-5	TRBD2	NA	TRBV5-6	TGTGCCAGCAGCCCCGGACTAGGAGAAGAGACCCAGTACTTC	CASSPGLGEETQYF
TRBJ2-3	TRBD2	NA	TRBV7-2	TGTGCCAGCAGCTTAGCTACCACGGGAGGCCCCACAGATACGCAGTATTTT	CASSLATTGGPTDTQYF
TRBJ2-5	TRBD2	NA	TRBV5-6	TGTGCCAGCAGCTTGTCCCACCTAGCGGGGGTTACGGGGGAGACCCAGTACTTC	CASSLSHLAGVTGETQYF
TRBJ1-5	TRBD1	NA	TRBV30	TGTGCCTGGAGTGCCCGGACAGGGAATCAGCCCCAGCATTTT	CAWSARTGNQPQHF
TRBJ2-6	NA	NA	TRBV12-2	TGTGCAAGTCGCTTAGGCCCCGACAGTCAAGCCACCTCTGGGGCCAACGTCCTGACTTTC	CASRLGPDSQATSGANVLTF
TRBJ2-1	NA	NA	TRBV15	TGTGCCACCAGCAAGGTCATGGAGAGCCAGTTCTTC	CATSKVMESQFF
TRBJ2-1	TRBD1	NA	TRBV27	TGTGCCAGCAGTTTAAGGGCGACAGGGGGGAATGAGCAGTTCTTC	CASSLRATGGNEQFF
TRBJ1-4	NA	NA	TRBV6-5	TGTGCCAGCAGTTACGGGGGGGCGCGTGAAAAACTGTTTTTT	CASSYGGAREKLFF
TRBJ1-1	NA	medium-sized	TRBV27	TGTGCCAGCAGTTTAAACGGGGGTGAAGCTTTCTTT	CASSLNGGEAFF
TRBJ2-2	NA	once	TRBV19	TGTGCCAGTAGTATCAGAGGGAACACCGGGGAGCTGTTTTTT	CASSIRGNTGELFF
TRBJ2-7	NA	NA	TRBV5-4	TGTGCCAGCAGCTTGTTGTCGGGCTACGAGCAGTACTTC	CASSLLSGYEQYF
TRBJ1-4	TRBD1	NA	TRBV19	TGTGCCAGTAGTATTGGGACAGGGGGCCGGACTAATGAAAAACTGTTTTTT	CASSIGTGGRTNEKLFF
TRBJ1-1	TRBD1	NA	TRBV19	TGTGCCAGTAGTATCGGACAGGGTATCCCTGAAGCTTTCTTT	CASSIGQGIPEAFF
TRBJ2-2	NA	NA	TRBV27	TGTGCCAGCAGTTTATGGTACAGGGCGGGCACCGGGGAGCTGTTTTTT	CASSLWYRAGTGELFF
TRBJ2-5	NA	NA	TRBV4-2	TGTGCCAGCAGCCGTCGAGGTAGTGCGGGGGCGCAAGAGACCCAGTACTTC	CASSRRGSAGAQETQYF
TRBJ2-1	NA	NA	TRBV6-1	TGTGCCAGCAGTGACGACGGGAACCGCTACAATGAGCAGTTCTTC	CASSDDGNRYNEQFF
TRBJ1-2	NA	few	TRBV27	TGTGCCAGCAGTTTCCAGGAGGGGTATGGCTACACCTTC	CASSFQEGYGYTF
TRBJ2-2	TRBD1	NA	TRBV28	TGTGCCAGCAGTCTTCCGACAGGGCCGATCACCGGGGAGCTGTTTTTT	CASSLPTGPITGELFF
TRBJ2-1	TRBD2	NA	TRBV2	TGTGCCAGCAGTGGGAGGACTAGCGGGGGGCGCGCGACCGACAATGAGCAGTTCTTC	CASSGRTSGGRATDNEQFF
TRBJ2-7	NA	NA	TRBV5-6	TGTGCCAGCAGCACGGCAGGGATCCACGAGCAGTACTTC	CASSTAGIHEQYF
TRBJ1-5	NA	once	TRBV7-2	TGTGCCAGCAGCTTAGAACCAGGGTACAATCAGCCCCAGCATTTT	CASSLEPGYNQPQHF
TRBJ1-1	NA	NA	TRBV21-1	TGTGCCAGCAGCAGACAAAGAGGGTACACTGAAGCTTTCTTT	CASSRQRGYTEAFF
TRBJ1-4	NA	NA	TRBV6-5	TGTGCCAGCAGTACCCTTCGTCAGGGAGGAGAAAAACTGTTTTTT	CASSTLRQGGEKLFF
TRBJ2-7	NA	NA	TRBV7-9	TGTGCCAGCAGCTCCACTTACGAGCAGTACTTC	CASSSTYEQYF
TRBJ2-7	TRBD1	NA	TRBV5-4	TGTGCCAGCAGCCCGGGACAGGGGTCCTACGAGCAGTACTTC	CASSPGQGSYEQYF
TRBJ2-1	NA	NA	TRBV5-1	TGCGCCAGCAGCCTCACTCCCCGCGGCTACAATGAGCAGTTCTTC	CASSLTPRGYNEQFF
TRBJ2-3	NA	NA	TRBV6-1	TGTGCCAGCAGTGAGGGACTTAACACAGATACGCAGTATTTT	CASSEGLNTDTQYF
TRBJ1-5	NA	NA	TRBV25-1	TGTGCCAGCAGTGACTCCGGGACACCCAATCAGCCCCAGCATTTT	CASSDSGTPNQPQHF
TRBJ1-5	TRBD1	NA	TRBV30	TGTGCCTGGAGTGTAGGGACAGGGGGCTTTCAGCCCCAGCATTTT	CAWSVGTGGFQPQHF
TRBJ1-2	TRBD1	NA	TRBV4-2	TGTGCCAGCAGCCGAGGGACAGTCGACGATGGCTACACCTTC	CASSRGTVDDGYTF
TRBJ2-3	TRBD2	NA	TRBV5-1	TGCGCCAGCAGCCCTGAACCTCGGACTAGCGGGAACACAGATACGCAGTATTTT	CASSPEPRTSGNTDTQYF
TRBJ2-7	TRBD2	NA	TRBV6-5	TGTGCCAGCAGTTACGGGGGGGGGAGCGAGCAGTACTTC	CASSYGGGSEQYF
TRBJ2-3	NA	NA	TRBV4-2	TGTGCCAGCAGCCAAGTTACTAGTGGTCGCACAGATACGCAGTATTTT	CASSQVTSGRTDTQYF
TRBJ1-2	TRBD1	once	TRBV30	TGTGCCTGGTTTACAGGGGGTTCTAACTATGGCTACACCTTC	CAWFTGGSNYGYTF
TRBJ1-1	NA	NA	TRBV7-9	TGTGCCAGCAGCTTAGAGTCCCGGGCTTTCTTT	CASSLESRAFF
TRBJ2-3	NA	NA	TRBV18	TGTGCCAGCTCAAGTACAGACACCACAGATACGCAGTATTTT	CASSSTDTTDTQYF
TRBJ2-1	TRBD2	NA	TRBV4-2	TGTGCCAGCAGCCAAGAAAGCGGCCTGCCGGGGGGAGGATACAATGAGCAGTTCTTC	CASSQESGLPGGGYNEQFF
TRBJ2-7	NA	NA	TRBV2	TGTGCCAGCAGTGAACGGGACATACTTTCCGAGCAGTACTTC	CASSERDILSEQYF
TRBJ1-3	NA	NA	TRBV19	TGTGCCATTAGTTCCGGGACAGGAAACACCATATATTTT	CAISSGTGNTIYF
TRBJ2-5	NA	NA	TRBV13	TGTGCCAGCAGCTTCAAAGAGACCCAGTACTTC	CASSFKETQYF
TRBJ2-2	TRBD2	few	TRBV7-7	TGTGCTACCCCTTCGAGCGGGGAAAACACCGGGGAGCTGTTTTTT	CATPSSGENTGELFF
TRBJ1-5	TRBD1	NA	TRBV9	TGTGCCAGCAGCGTAGTAGACAGGGGGGGGCCCCAGCATTTT	CASSVVDRGGPQHF
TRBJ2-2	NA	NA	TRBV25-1	TGTGCCAGCAGTGAAATTGGCGGGGAAAACACCGGGGAGCTGTTTTTT	CASSEIGGENTGELFF
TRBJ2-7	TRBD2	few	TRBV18	TGTGCCAGCTCACCCAGCGGGGGGGCGACCTTCTACGAGCAGTACTTC	CASSPSGGATFYEQYF
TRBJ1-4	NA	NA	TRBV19	TGTGCCAGTAAACGAACAGGGCCCGGGAATGAAAAACTGTTTTTT	CASKRTGPGNEKLFF
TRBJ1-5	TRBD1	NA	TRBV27	TGTGCCAGCAGGTATTTCCAGGGGGCATTTACTCAGCCCCAGCATTTT	CASRYFQGAFTQPQHF
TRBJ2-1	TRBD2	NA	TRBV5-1	TGCGCCAGCAGCTTGGGAGGGACTAGCTCTAATGAGCAGTTCTTC	CASSLGGTSSNEQFF
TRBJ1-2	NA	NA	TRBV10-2	TGCGCCAGCAGTGAAACGAGCGGGGGTGCGGGGGGGATTAACACCTTC	CASSETSGGAGGINTF
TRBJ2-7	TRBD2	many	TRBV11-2	TGTGCCAGCACCCCCGGGACTAGCGGCTACGAGCAGTACTTC	CASTPGTSGYEQYF
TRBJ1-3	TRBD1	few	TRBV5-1	TGCGCCAGCAGCCGAGGACAGGGAGGTACCTCTGGAAACACCATATATTTT	CASSRGQGGTSGNTIYF
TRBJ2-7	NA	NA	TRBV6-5	TGTGCCAGCAGTTCCCTTGGGGACACCTACGAGCAGTACTTC	CASSSLGDTYEQYF
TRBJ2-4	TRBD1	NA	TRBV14	TGTGCCAGCAGCCAAGGGACAGGGGCGGCCAAAAACATTCAGTACTTC	CASSQGTGAAKNIQYF